Each of the 12 T cell receptor beta chains below was sequenced from the same sample in a study of T cell responses to AZD1222 COVID-19 vaccine. Some clones are missing from TCRdb's copy, which holds only in-frame ones; the method was immunoSEQ multiplex PCR. The table lists 100,000 to 150,000 clones, 86% of them singletons. This sample comprised peripheral blood, obtained on day 0 of AZD1222 vaccination. The source is an adult in good health.

CDR3 bases: TGTGCCAGCAGTCCGACAGGGGGAATGAACACTGAAGCTTTCTTT. The encoded protein is CASSPTGGMNTEAFF. The chain combines TRBV27 with TRBJ1-1; 9 nucleotides line up with TRBD1. The germline V gene has CDR1 MNHEY and CDR2 SMNVEV (reference sequence). Trimming at V came to 5 bases and at J to 0 bases, leaving 4 bases not matched to a gene. The CDR3 runs to 15 residues.

The V and J genes are TRBV9 and TRBJ2-7, with D uncertain. Germline values: CDR1 SGDLS, CDR2 YYNGEE. V was clipped by 3 bases and J by 0 bases, with 13 bases between them. This CDR3 has 15 residues. CDR3 nucleotide sequence: TGTGCCAGCAGCGCTTCTCTGGACGTCTCCTACGAGCAGTACTTC. Amino acid sequence: CASSASLDVSYEQYF.

The rearrangement links TRBV9 to TRBJ2-1; TRBD2 is a possible D gene (6 bases). The CDR3 length is 18 residues. The germline V gene encodes CDR1 SGDLS and CDR2 YYNGEE. V dropped 0 bases and J dropped 7 bases, with 23 bases sitting between them. The CDR3: CASSVGEVLKGWSNEQFF. The CDR3 DNA follows: TGTGCCAGCAGCGTAGGGGAGGTGTTAAAGGGATGGTCGAATGAGCAGTTCTTC.

The chain recombines TRBV28 with TRBJ2-7, with D possibly matching TRBD1 (6 bases). This CDR3 is built from 14 residues. Per the germline V gene, CDR1 is MDHEN and CDR2 is SYDVKM. Trimming took off 5 bases at V and 5 bases at J, with 16 bases between the two ends. The CDR3 loop is CASSKQGSLDEQYF. DNA for the CDR3: TGTGCCAGCAGTAAACAGGGTTCCCTGGACGAGCAGTACTTC.

This clone showed up just a few times. This chain uses TRBV3-1 (or the pseudogene TRBV3-2) with TRBJ2-1, with 13 bases matching TRBD2. This CDR3 region has 16 residues. J lost 7 bases, V lost 4 bases, and 7 bases had no gene match. In germline, CDR1 is LGHDT, CDR2 YNNKEL (reference sequence). The CDR3 coding sequence is TGTGCCAGCAGCCTCACTAGCGGGGGGGCGTCGAATGAGCAGTTCTTC. It specifies CASSLTSGGASNEQFF.

This rearrangement joins TRBV5-1 to TRBJ1-3; D is ambiguous. Trimming cost V 2 bases and J 0 bases, with 9 bases left between them. Per the germline V gene, CDR1 is SGHRS and CDR2 is YFSETQ. This CDR3 has 15 amino acids. The DNA of the CDR3 is TGCGCCAGCAGCTTAGGGTTCTACTCTGGAAACACCATATATTTT. It translates to CASSLGFYSGNTIYF.

The chain employs TRBV19 and TRBJ1-4; 10 bases match TRBD1. CDR1 is LNHDA, CDR2 SQIVND, per germline (reference sequence). Losses at the gene ends were 6 bases for V and 0 bases for J; bases not matched to a gene: 7. There are 17 residues in the CDR3. The CDR3 DNA reads as TGTGCCAGTAGAAGGGACAGGGGACTTGCAACTAATGAAAAACTGTTTTTT. The encoded protein is CASRRDRGLATNEKLFF.

V and J are TRBV28 and TRBJ2-5; D remains ambiguous. The CDR3 contains 12 residues. Per the germline V gene, CDR1 is MDHEN and CDR2 is SYDVKM. V was cut by 4 bases and J by 5 bases, with 8 bases left in between. CDR3 sequence reads: CASSSYTETQYF. In nucleotides, the CDR3 is TGTGCCAGCAGTTCTTATACGGAGACCCAGTACTTC.

This sequence joins TRBV24-1 and TRBJ2-5; D unresolved. The germline CDR1 and CDR2 sequences are KGHDR and SFDVKD. The V and J ends lost 1 base and 1 base respectively, with 6 bases between them. The CDR3 has 14 residues. This CDR3 is CATSDFASQETQYF. In DNA form, the CDR3 reads TGTGCCACCAGTGATTTCGCCAGCCAAGAGACCCAGTACTTC.

The V and J genes are TRBV7-2 and TRBJ2-3, with D unclear. V was shortened by 4 bases and J by 7 bases, with 9 bases between the two germline ends. Germline loops: CDR1 SGHTA, CDR2 FQGNSA. This CDR3 region has 12 residues. In DNA form, the CDR3 reads TGTGCCAGCAGCTATCCCGGGTATACGCAGTATTTT. Encoded protein: CASSYPGYTQYF.

The V gene is TRBV4-3, the J gene TRBJ1-1; a possible D gene is TRBD1 (5 bases). Germline V gene sequence: CDR1 LGHNA, CDR2 YSLEER. The CDR3 is 14 amino acids. V dropped 0 bases and J dropped 8 bases, with 13 bases sitting between them. CDR3 sequence reads: CASSQDFGGREAFF. The CDR3 DNA follows: TGCGCCAGCAGCCAAGATTTTGGGGGACGGGAAGCTTTCTTT.

This clone was seen a handful of times. The gene calls are TRBV7-2 and TRBJ1-1; TRBD1 is a possible D gene (5 bases). V was clipped by 5 bases and J by 1 base, with 11 bases between them. This CDR3 has 14 amino acids. Germline values: CDR1 SGHTA, CDR2 FQGNSA. CDR3: CASSLDRTNTEAFF. As DNA, the CDR3 is TGTGCCAGCAGCCTCGACAGAACGAACACTGAAGCTTTCTTT.